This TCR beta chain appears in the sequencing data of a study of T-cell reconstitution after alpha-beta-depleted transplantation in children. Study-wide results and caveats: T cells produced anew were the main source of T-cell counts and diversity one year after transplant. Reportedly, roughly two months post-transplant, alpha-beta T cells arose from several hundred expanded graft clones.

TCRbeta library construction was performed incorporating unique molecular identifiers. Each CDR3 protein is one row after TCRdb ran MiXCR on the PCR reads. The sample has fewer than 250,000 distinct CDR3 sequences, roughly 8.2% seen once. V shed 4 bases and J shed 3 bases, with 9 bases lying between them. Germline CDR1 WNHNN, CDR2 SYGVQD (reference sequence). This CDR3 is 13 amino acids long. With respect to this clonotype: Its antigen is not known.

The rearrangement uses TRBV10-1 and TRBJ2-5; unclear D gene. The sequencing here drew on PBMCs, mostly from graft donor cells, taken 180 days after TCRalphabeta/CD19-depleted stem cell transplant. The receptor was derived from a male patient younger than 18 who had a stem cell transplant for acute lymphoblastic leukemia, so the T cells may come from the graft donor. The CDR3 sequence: CASSGGTKETQYF. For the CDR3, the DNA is TGCGCCAGCAGTGGGGGAACCAAAGAGACCCAGTACTTC.